Listed below are T cell receptor beta chains from one sample, sequenced in a study of blood T cell repertoires in COVID-19. TCRdb's table, derived via immunoSEQ multiplex PCR, lists solely in-frame clones and lacks some. The repertoire has about 98,000 clones, 80% to 90% of them found once; the top ten carry over 9.5%. Material for sequencing was peripheral blood. These receptor sequences come from a man in his forties or fifties with active or convalescent COVID-19. Each CDR3 is given without its conserved first and last residue. The order of the fields is J gene, V gene, CDR3 protein.

TRBJ1-5 TRBV29-1 SVLDSNSNQPQH
TRBJ1-5 TRBV10-3 AISESAGFNQPQH
TRBJ2-7 TRBV7-3 ASSSMPGGPYEQY
TRBJ1-5 TRBV6-5 ASSYKTDNQPQH
TRBJ1-1 TRBV6-5 ASSSRRYEAF
TRBJ2-2 TRBV7-2 ASSLNTPTGELF
TRBJ2-7 TRBV4-3 ASSQFYDSGIYRSYEQY
TRBJ2-7 TRBV3-1/TRBV3-2 ASSPRLAGGLSREQY
TRBJ2-5 TRBV18 ASSPPSGGAMQTQY
TRBJ2-5 TRBV4-2 ASSQERGETQY
TRBJ1-5 TRBV19 ASSPLGGRGQPQH
TRBJ2-7 TRBV6-4 ASSEAGLGEQY
TRBJ1-6 TRBV7-9 ASSLGIGDSPLH
TRBJ1-3 TRBV9 ASTTGQGGSGNTIY
TRBJ2-1 TRBV9 ASSVSRRGPWDEQF
TRBJ2-3 TRBV5-8 ASSRYRAGDTQY
TRBJ1-1 TRBV5-6 ASSLAGNSLRAF
TRBJ2-5 TRBV5-4 ASSQTPARVAETQY
TRBJ1-4 TRBV5-1 ASSLRGGGEKLF
TRBJ1-1 TRBV3-1/TRBV3-2 ASSHGERIAF
TRBJ1-5 TRBV21-1 ASSKKQGRYSNQPQH
TRBJ1-4 TRBV18 ASTGTGFEKLF
TRBJ2-1 TRBV6-6 ASSYPGGNEQF
TRBJ1-3 TRBV19 ASRDRPSSGNTIY
TRBJ2-7 TRBV6-5 ASSPVQTAYEQY
TRBJ1-2 TRBV11-2 ASISSGGGYGYT
TRBJ1-1 TRBV6-6 ASRDHRTGGAEAF
TRBJ2-2 TRBV6-5 ATRTDLRNTGELF
TRBJ2-7 TRBV29-1 SEFFRDRLTEQY
TRBJ1-1 TRBV12-3/TRBV12-4 ASSLARSEAF
TRBJ1-2 TRBV10-3 AISNAANYGYT
TRBJ2-2 TRBV7-7 ASSPGTRNTGELF
TRBJ2-7 TRBV5-4 ASSPAERRAYEQY
TRBJ1-1 TRBV6-5 ASSYVGGTEAF
TRBJ1-2 TRBV6-4 ASSDWAGGAIKGYT
TRBJ1-1 TRBV7-2 ASSLIRGQMNTEAF
TRBJ2-1 TRBV7-2 ASSSNRLVAQF